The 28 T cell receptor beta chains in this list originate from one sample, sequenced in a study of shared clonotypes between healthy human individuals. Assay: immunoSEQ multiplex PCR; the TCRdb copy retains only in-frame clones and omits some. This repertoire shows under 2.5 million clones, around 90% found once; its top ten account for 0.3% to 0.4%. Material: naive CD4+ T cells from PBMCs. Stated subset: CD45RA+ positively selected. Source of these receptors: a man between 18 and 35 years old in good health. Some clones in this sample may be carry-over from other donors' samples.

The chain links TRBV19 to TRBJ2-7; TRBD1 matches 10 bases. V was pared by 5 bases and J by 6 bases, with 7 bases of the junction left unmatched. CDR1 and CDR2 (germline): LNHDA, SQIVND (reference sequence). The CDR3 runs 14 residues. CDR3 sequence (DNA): TGTGCCAGTAGTCCAGGGACAGGGGAACTCGAGCAGTACTTC. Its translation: CASSPGTGELEQYF.

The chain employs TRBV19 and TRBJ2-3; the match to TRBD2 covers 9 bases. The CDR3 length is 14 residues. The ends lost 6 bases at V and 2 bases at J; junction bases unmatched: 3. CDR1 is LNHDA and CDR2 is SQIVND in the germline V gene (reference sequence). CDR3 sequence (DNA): TGTGCCAGTAGCTCTAGCGGGACCACAGATACGCAGTATTTT. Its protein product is CASSSSGTTDTQYF. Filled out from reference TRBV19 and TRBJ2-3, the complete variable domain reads DGGITQSPKYLFRKEGQNVTLSCEQNLNHDAMYWYRQDPGQGLRLIYYSQIVNDFQKGDIAEGYSVSREKKESFPLTVTSAQKNPTAFYLCASSSSGTTDTQYFGPGTRLTVL.

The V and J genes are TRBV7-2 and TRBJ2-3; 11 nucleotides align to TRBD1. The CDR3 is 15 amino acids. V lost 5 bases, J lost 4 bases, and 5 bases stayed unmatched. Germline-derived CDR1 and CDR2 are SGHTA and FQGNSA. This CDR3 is CASSIGTGGADTQYF. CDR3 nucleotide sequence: TGTGCCAGCAGCATTGGGACAGGGGGGGCAGATACGCAGTATTTT.

CDR3 region: CASSLAGGLSRYF. The CDR3 coding sequence is TGTGCCAGCAGCTTAGCGGGAGGACTCAGTAGGTACTTC. The V call is TRBV7-4, the J call TRBJ2-7, with D possibly TRBD2 on 6 matching bases. V gave up 0 bases and J gave up 12 bases, with 15 bases separating them. The CDR3 length is 13 residues. CDR1 SGHVT and CDR2 SQSDAQ come from the germline V gene.

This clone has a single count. CDR3 coding DNA: TGTGCCAGCAGTGGAGCACCCTCAGAGACCCAGTACTTC. The encoded protein is CASSGAPSETQYF. This chain links TRBV2 with TRBJ2-5; no definite D call. Germline CDR1 SNHLY, CDR2 FYNNEI. This CDR3 comprises 13 residues. With 4 bases removed from V and 4 bases from J, the gap between germline ends came to 10 bases.

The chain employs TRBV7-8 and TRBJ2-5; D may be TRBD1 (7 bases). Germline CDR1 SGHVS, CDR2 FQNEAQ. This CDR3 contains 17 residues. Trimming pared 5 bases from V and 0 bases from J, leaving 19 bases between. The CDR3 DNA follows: TGTGCCAGCAGCCCCCGACTAGGGGGACAGTACCAAGAGACCCAGTACTTC. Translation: CASSPRLGGQYQETQYF.

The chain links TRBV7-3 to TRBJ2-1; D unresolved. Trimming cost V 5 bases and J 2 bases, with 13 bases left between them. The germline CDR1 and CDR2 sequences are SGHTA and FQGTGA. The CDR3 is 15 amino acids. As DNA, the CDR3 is TGTGCCAGCAGCCGGACGATCACTACCTACAATGAGCAGTTCTTC. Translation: CASSRTITTYNEQFF.

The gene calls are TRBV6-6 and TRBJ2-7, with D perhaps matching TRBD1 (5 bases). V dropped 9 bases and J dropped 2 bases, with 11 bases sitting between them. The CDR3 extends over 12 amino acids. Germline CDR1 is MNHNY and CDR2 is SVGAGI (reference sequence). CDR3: CASAGSAYEQYF. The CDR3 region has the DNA TGTGCCAGTGCAGGGTCCGCCTACGAGCAGTACTTC.

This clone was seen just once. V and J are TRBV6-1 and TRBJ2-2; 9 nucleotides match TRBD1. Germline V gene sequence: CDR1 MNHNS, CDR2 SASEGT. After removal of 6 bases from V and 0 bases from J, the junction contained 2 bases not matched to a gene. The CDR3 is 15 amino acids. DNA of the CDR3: TGTGCCAGCAGAGGACAGGGGACGAACACCGGGGAGCTGTTTTTT. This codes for CASRGQGTNTGELFF.

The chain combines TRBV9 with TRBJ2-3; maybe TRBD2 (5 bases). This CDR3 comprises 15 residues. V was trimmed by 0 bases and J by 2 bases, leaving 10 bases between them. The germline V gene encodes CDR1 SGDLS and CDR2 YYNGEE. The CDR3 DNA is TGTGCCAGCAGCGTAGAATCACTAGACACAGATACGCAGTATTTT. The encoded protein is CASSVESLDTDTQYF.

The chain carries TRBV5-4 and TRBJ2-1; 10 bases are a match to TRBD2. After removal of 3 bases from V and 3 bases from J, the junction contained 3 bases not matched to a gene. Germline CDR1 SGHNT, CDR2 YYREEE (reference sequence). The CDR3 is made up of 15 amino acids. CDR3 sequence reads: CASSSSSGGYNEQFF. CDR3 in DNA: TGTGCCAGCAGCTCCTCTAGCGGGGGCTACAATGAGCAGTTCTTC.

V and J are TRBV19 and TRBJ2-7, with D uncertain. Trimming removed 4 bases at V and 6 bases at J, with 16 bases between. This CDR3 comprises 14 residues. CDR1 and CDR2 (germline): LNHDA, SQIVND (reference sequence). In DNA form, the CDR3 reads TGTGCCAGTAGTAATCAGGCAGTAAGGAGCGAGCAGTACTTC. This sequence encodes CASSNQAVRSEQYF.

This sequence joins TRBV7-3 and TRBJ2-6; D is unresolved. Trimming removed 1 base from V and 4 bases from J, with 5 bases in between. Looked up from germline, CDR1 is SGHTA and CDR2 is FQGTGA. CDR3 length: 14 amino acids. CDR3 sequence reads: CASSLSGGANVLTF. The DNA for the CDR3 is TGTGCCAGCAGCTTAAGCGGAGGGGCCAACGTCCTGACTTTC.

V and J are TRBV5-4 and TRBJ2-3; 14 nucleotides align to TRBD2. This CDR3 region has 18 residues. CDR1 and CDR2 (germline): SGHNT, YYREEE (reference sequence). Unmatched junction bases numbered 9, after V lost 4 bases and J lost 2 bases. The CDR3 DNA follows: TGTGCCAGCAGCAACGGACTAGCGGGAGGAGGATTCACAGATACGCAGTATTTT. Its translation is CASSNGLAGGGFTDTQYF.

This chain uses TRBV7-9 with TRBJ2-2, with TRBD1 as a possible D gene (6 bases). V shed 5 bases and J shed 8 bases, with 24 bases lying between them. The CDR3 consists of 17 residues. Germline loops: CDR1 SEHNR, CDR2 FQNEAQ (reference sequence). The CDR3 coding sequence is TGTGCCAGCAGCAACGGACGGGACACCGGCCTTCGAGGGGAGCTGTTTTTT. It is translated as CASSNGRDTGLRGELFF.

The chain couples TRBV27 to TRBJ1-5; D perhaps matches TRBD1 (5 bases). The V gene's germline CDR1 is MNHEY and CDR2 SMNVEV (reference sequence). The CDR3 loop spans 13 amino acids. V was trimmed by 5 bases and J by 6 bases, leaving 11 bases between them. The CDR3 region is CASSRQGSQPQHF. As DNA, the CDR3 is TGTGCCAGCAGTAGGCAGGGAAGTCAGCCCCAGCATTTT.

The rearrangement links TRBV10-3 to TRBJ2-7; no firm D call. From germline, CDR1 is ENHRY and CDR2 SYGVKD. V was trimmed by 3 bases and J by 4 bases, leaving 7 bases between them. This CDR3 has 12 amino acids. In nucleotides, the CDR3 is TGTGCCATCAGTGAACAGCTTTACGAGCAGTACTTC. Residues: CAISEQLYEQYF.

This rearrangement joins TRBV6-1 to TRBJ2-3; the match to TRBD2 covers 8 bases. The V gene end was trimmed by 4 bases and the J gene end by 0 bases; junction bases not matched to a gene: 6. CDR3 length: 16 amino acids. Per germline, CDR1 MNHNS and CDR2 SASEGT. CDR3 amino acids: CASSGAGGGSTDTQYF. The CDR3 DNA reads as TGTGCCAGCAGTGGCGCCGGGGGGGGAAGCACAGATACGCAGTATTTT.

In DNA form, the CDR3 reads TGTGCCACCAGCAGAGACCGCATCAACTCTGGAAACACCATATATTTT. Protein sequence: CATSRDRINSGNTIYF. The genes are TRBV15 and TRBJ1-3; D gene uncertain. CDR1 and CDR2 (germline): LNHNV, YYDKDF (reference sequence). CDR3 size: 16 residues. Trimming removed 0 bases at V and 0 bases at J, with 9 bases between.

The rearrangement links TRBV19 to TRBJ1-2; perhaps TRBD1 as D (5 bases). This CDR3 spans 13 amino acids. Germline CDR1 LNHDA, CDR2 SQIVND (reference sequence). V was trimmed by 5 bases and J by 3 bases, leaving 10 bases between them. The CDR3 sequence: CASSPRTHYGYTF. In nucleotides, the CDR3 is TGTGCCAGTAGTCCTAGGACACACTATGGCTACACCTTC.

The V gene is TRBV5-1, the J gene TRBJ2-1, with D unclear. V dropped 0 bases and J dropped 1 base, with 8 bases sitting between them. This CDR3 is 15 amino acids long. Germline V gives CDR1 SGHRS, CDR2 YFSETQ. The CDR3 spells CASSLVGISYNEQFF. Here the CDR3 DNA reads TGCGCCAGCAGCTTGGTGGGGATATCCTACAATGAGCAGTTCTTC. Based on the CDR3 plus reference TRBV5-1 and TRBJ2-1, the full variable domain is KAGVTQTPRYLIKTRGQQVTLSCSPISGHRSVSWYQQTPGQGLQFLFEYFSETQRNKGNFPGRFSGRQFSNSRSEMNVSTLELGDSALYLCASSLVGISYNEQFFGPGTRLTVL.

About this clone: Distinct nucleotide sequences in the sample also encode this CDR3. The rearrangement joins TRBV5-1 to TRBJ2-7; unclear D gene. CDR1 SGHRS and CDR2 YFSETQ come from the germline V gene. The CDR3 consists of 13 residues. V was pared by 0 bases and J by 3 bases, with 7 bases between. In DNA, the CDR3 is TGCGCCAGCAGCTTGGTAGGCGACTACGAGCAGTACTTC. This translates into CASSLVGDYEQYF.

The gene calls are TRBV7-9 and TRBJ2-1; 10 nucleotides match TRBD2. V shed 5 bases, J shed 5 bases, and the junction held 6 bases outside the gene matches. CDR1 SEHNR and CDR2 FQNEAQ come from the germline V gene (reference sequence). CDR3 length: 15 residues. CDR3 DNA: TGTGCCAGCAGCCTTAGCGGGAGGCCTAACAATGAGCAGTTCTTC. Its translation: CASSLSGRPNNEQFF.

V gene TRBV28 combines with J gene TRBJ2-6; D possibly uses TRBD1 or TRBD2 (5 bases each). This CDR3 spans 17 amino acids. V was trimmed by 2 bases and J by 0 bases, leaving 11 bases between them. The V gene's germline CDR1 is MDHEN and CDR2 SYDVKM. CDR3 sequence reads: CASSLGSGRSGANVLTF. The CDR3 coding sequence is TGTGCCAGCAGTTTAGGATCGGGGCGCTCTGGGGCCAACGTCCTGACTTTC.

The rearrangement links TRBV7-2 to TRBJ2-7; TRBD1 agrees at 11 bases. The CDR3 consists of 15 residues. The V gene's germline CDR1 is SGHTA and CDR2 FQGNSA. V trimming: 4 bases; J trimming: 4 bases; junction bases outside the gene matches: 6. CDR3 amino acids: CASSSRTGGAYEQYF. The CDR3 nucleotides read TGTGCCAGCAGCTCCCGGACAGGGGGCGCGTACGAGCAGTACTTC.

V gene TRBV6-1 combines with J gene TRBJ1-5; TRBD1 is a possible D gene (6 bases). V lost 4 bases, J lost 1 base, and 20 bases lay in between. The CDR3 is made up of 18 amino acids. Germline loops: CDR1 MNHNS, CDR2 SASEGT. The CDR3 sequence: CASSAARGAGSSNQPQHF. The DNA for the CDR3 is TGTGCCAGCAGTGCCGCAAGGGGGGCGGGGAGCAGCAATCAGCCCCAGCATTTT.

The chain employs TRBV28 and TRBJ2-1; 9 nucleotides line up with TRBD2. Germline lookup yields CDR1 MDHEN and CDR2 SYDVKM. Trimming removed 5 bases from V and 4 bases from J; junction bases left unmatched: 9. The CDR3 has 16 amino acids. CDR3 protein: CASSARLAAVYNEQFF. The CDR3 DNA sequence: TGTGCCAGCAGTGCACGACTAGCGGCCGTATACAATGAGCAGTTCTTC.

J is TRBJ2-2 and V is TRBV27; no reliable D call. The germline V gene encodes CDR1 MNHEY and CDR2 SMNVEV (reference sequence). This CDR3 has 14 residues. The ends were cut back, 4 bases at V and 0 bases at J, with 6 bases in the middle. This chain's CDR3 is CASSSRANTGELFF. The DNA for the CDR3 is TGTGCCAGCAGTTCCCGCGCGAACACCGGGGAGCTGTTTTTT.